This is a list of T cell receptor beta chains from one sample in a study of OX40 agonist ivuxolimab in advanced cancers. Assay: immunoSEQ multiplex PCR; the TCRdb copy retains only in-frame clones and omits some. The top ten clones hold 13% to 15% of a sample with 80,000 or so clones, roughly 91% of them seen once. Sequencing was performed on CD4+ or CD8+ T cells sorted from blood, taken in a trial of the OX40 agonist ivuxolimab. The receptor source for this set is an adult with an advanced solid tumor such as melanoma, head and neck, liver or kidney cancer. Each CDR3 is given with its conserved first and last residue. Fields, in order: D gene, clone size, V gene, J gene, CDR3 protein, CDR3 DNA. The D gene is left open where the match is weak. Expanded clones are given a class, and other clones once, few, many or no size at all.

d_call: -; clone_size: -; v_call: TRBV4-3; j_call: TRBJ2-6; cdr3_aa: CASSQDWAGTVSGANVLTF; cdr3_nt: TGCGCCAGCAGCCAAGATTGGGCGGGGACAGTCTCTGGGGCCAACGTCCTGACTTTC
d_call: TRBD2; clone_size: -; v_call: TRBV27; j_call: TRBJ2-2; cdr3_aa: CASSLEGGSHTGELFF; cdr3_nt: TGTGCCAGCAGTTTAGAGGGCGGGAGTCATACCGGGGAGCTGTTTTTT
d_call: -; clone_size: -; v_call: TRBV15; j_call: TRBJ2-7; cdr3_aa: CATSRDKTAVSPYEQYF; cdr3_nt: TGTGCCACCAGCAGAGATAAGACAGCGGTATCACCCTACGAGCAGTACTTC
d_call: -; clone_size: -; v_call: TRBV2; j_call: TRBJ2-7; cdr3_aa: CASSLSRDGSYEQYF; cdr3_nt: TGTGCCAGCAGTCTAAGCCGGGACGGTTCCTACGAGCAGTACTTC
d_call: -; clone_size: -; v_call: TRBV27; j_call: TRBJ2-7; cdr3_aa: CASSFAGPYEQYF; cdr3_nt: TGTGCCAGCAGTTTCGCAGGCCCCTACGAGCAGTACTTC
d_call: -; clone_size: -; v_call: TRBV11-3; j_call: TRBJ2-1; cdr3_aa: CASSQGGAISYNEQFF; cdr3_nt: TGTGCCAGCAGTCAGGGTGGGGCCATCAGTTACAATGAGCAGTTCTTC
d_call: -; clone_size: -; v_call: TRBV11-2; j_call: TRBJ1-4; cdr3_aa: CASSYTAATNEKLFF; cdr3_nt: TGTGCCAGCAGCTACACAGCTGCAACTAATGAAAAACTGTTTTTT
d_call: -; clone_size: -; v_call: TRBV19; j_call: TRBJ2-1; cdr3_aa: CASSFDRESSYNEQFF; cdr3_nt: TGTGCCAGTAGTTTCGACCGGGAAAGCTCCTACAATGAGCAGTTCTTC
d_call: -; clone_size: -; v_call: TRBV4-1; j_call: TRBJ2-1; cdr3_aa: CASSQAWSNEQFF; cdr3_nt: TGCGCCAGCAGCCAAGCTTGGTCCAATGAGCAGTTCTTC
d_call: TRBD1; clone_size: -; v_call: TRBV7-2; j_call: TRBJ1-3; cdr3_aa: CASRAGQGIGNTIYF; cdr3_nt: TGTGCCAGCAGGGCGGGACAGGGGATTGGAAACACCATATATTTT
d_call: -; clone_size: -; v_call: TRBV4-3; j_call: TRBJ1-2; cdr3_aa: CASSQDLEGWVYGYTF; cdr3_nt: TGCGCCAGCAGCCAAGATCTGGAAGGGTGGGTCTATGGCTACACCTTC
d_call: -; clone_size: once; v_call: TRBV28; j_call: TRBJ1-2; cdr3_aa: CASSTLNGSRHGYTF; cdr3_nt: TGTGCCAGCAGTACACTCAACGGGTCCCGGCATGGCTACACCTTC
d_call: TRBD1; clone_size: -; v_call: TRBV28; j_call: TRBJ1-4; cdr3_aa: CASSRDRPNEKLFF; cdr3_nt: TGTGCCAGCAGCCGGGACAGGCCTAATGAAAAACTGTTTTTT
d_call: -; clone_size: -; v_call: TRBV12-5; j_call: TRBJ1-6; cdr3_aa: CASGMEWGGNSPLHF; cdr3_nt: TGTGCTAGTGGTATGGAGTGGGGAGGTAATTCACCCCTCCACTTT
d_call: -; clone_size: once; v_call: TRBV4-3; j_call: TRBJ1-3; cdr3_aa: CASSQETGPGNTIYF; cdr3_nt: TGCGCCAGCAGCCAAGAGACCGGGCCTGGAAACACCATATATTTT
d_call: -; clone_size: -; v_call: TRBV18; j_call: TRBJ1-1; cdr3_aa: CASSPLFRVSGAFF; cdr3_nt: TGTGCCAGCTCACCCCTCTTTAGGGTCTCGGGAGCTTTCTTT
d_call: TRBD1; clone_size: -; v_call: TRBV5-6; j_call: TRBJ1-5; cdr3_aa: CASSLRDRGVGQPQHF; cdr3_nt: TGTGCCAGCAGCCTCCGGGACAGGGGAGTTGGTCAGCCCCAGCATTTT
d_call: -; clone_size: -; v_call: TRBV7-9; j_call: TRBJ1-4; cdr3_aa: CASSPVGGGGGEKLFF; cdr3_nt: TGTGCCAGCAGCCCCGTCGGGGGGGGCGGGGGTGAAAAACTGTTTTTT
d_call: -; clone_size: -; v_call: TRBV10-3; j_call: TRBJ1-5; cdr3_aa: CAISESLGTGNQPQHF; cdr3_nt: TGTGCCATCAGTGAGTCGCTGGGGACGGGCAATCAGCCCCAGCATTTT